This T cell receptor (beta chain) was sequenced in a study of blood T cells in healthy people across ages. Through a sample-barcoded 5' primer and a J-beta primer mix, a second PCR was run for 7 to 11 cycles. TCRdb redid the calling of the 5' RACE reads with MiXCR, one entry per CDR3 protein. The table has around 990,000 distinct CDR3 sequences, around two fifths seen once. This CDR3 comprises 10 residues. Trimming pared 6 bases from V and 11 bases from J, leaving 13 bases between. Germline V lookup: CDR1 SQVTM, CDR2 ANQGSEA. This clonotype has more than one count but fewer than ten. Sequenced input: blood. This TCR came from a man aged 18 to 29 in good health. The chain carries TRBV29-1 and TRBJ1-1; no reliable D call. DNA of the CDR3: TGCAGCGTAGTTCAGTATATCGCTTTCTTT. This sequence encodes CSVVQYIAFF. Supplemented by reference TRBV29-1 and TRBJ1-1, the full variable domain reads SAVISQKPSRDICQRGTSLTIQCQVDSQVTMMFWYRQQPGQSLTLIATANQGSEATYESGFVIDKFPISRPNLTFSTLTVSNMSPEDSSIYLCSVVQYIAFFGQGTRLTVV.